The 21 T cell receptor beta chains below all came from one sample that was sequenced in a study of blood T cell repertoires in COVID-19. The table came from immunoSEQ multiplex PCR; TCRdb's copy has only in-frame clones and leaves some out. This sample carries around 180,000 clones, more than 80% of them seen once, and the ten largest clones take over 9.5%. Sequencing was carried out using PBMCs or T cells enriched from blood (not recorded which). These receptors came from a man over 45 who had recovered from COVID-19.

The V gene is TRBV12-3 or TRBV12-4, the J gene TRBJ1-2; D gene unclear. V was clipped by 3 bases and J by 0 bases, with 5 bases between them. The CDR3 length is 13 residues. CDR3 sequence: CASSFRSNYGYTF. For the CDR3, the DNA is TGTGCCAGCAGTTTCCGGTCTAACTATGGCTACACCTTC.

V usage is TRBV19 and J usage is TRBJ1-1; tentative D call: TRBD1 (5 bases). Germline V gene lookup returns CDR1 LNHDA and CDR2 SQIVND (reference sequence). V was cut by 6 bases and J by 1 base, with 15 bases left in between. This CDR3 is built from 15 residues. The CDR3 bases are TGTGCCAGTAGGGAGCCACAAAGGGGGAACACTGAAGCTTTCTTT. Translation gives CASREPQRGNTEAFF.

The rearrangement uses TRBV6-1 and TRBJ1-2; D is undetermined. The ends were cut back, 5 bases at V and 4 bases at J, with 11 bases in the middle. This CDR3 region has 13 residues. Germline V gene data show CDR1 as MNHNS and CDR2 as SASEGT. The CDR3 DNA follows: TGTGCCAGCAGTTCCACAGCAGGCTATGGCTACACCTTC. Protein: CASSSTAGYGYTF.

The CDR3 region has the DNA TGTGCCAGCAGCGACCACCAATGGGGGGGCCCACTCCCCGATACGCAGTATTTT. This gives the protein CASSDHQWGGPLPDTQYF. This chain links TRBV9 with TRBJ2-3; D is possibly TRBD2 (7 bases). V was clipped by 3 bases and J by 6 bases, with 26 bases between them. CDR3 length equals 18 residues. Germline V gene lookup returns CDR1 SGDLS and CDR2 YYNGEE.

V and J are TRBV7-9 and TRBJ2-7; D is perhaps TRBD1 (5 bases). The CDR3 loop spans 15 amino acids. Germline CDR1 SEHNR, CDR2 FQNEAQ (reference sequence). V lost 7 bases and J 4 bases, leaving 20 bases between the germline ends. The CDR3 DNA is TGTGCCAGCACCTCCGGACCCGAGGCAGGGTACGAGCAGTACTTC. Protein sequence: CASTSGPEAGYEQYF.

The V call is TRBV27, the J call TRBJ1-2; 9 positions match TRBD1. The V gene end was trimmed by 10 bases and the J gene end by 4 bases; junction bases not matched to a gene: 7. The V gene's germline CDR1 is MNHEY and CDR2 SMNVEV (reference sequence). CDR3 length: 13 amino acids. CDR3 amino acids: CATGQGNFYGYTF. CDR3 nucleotides: TGTGCCACCGGACAGGGGAACTTCTATGGCTACACCTTC.

This clone was recorded only once. This chain joins TRBV3-1 (or the pseudogene TRBV3-2) and TRBJ1-2, with 10 positions matching TRBD1. The germline gives CDR1 LGHDT, CDR2 YNNKEL (reference sequence). The CDR3 covers 16 residues. V dropped 4 bases and J dropped 2; count of bases not matched to a gene: 7. CDR3: CASSRTGGNTNYGYTF. The CDR3 DNA reads TGTGCCAGCAGCCGGACAGGGGGTAACACAAACTATGGCTACACCTTC.

The chain carries TRBV5-8 and TRBJ1-1; D not resolved. V was cut by 4 bases and J by 14 bases, with 21 bases left in between. Looked up from germline, CDR1 is SGHTS and CDR2 is YDEGEE. The CDR3 has 13 amino acids. Here the CDR3 reads CASSHTGAPGRFF. The CDR3, as DNA: TGTGCCAGCAGCCACACGGGAGCCCCGGGGAGGTTCTTT.

This sequence joins TRBV14 and TRBJ2-5, with D possibly being TRBD1 (7 bases). Trimming removed 4 bases from V and 5 bases from J, with 20 bases in between. The CDR3 spans 16 residues. Germline CDR1 is SGHDN and CDR2 is FVKESK. This chain's CDR3 is CASSPWRRAGGETQYF. In DNA, the CDR3 is TGTGCCAGCAGCCCCTGGAGGCGGGCAGGGGGGGAGACCCAGTACTTC.

This chain uses TRBV2 with TRBJ2-5; weak D call: TRBD2 (7 bases). CDR3 length equals 15 residues. In germline, CDR1 is SNHLY, CDR2 FYNNEI. Trimming cost V 2 bases and J 0 bases, with 10 bases left between them. CDR3 sequence (DNA): TGTGCCAGCAGTGAATGGGGGGGGCACCAAGAGACCCAGTACTTC. Its protein product is CASSEWGGHQETQYF.

The chain recombines TRBV5-5 with TRBJ2-3; 7 bases agree with TRBD1. CDR3 length: 14 amino acids. The V gene's germline CDR1 is SGHKS and CDR2 YYEKEE (reference sequence). With V trimmed by 3 bases and J by 1 base, 2 bases remained unmatched. The CDR3 loop reads CASSSQGGTDTQYF. The CDR3 DNA reads TGTGCCAGCAGCTCCCAGGGGGGCACAGATACGCAGTATTTT.

The rearrangement links TRBV4-1 to TRBJ2-7; 8 bases map to TRBD1. The CDR3 covers 18 residues. The V and J ends lost 2 bases and 5 bases, in that order; junction bases with no gene match: 17. Germline V gene data show CDR1 as MGHRA and CDR2 as YSYEKL. In nucleotides, the CDR3 is TGCGCCAGCAGCCAAATTTGGCCCCCGGGACAGGCTTCGCACGAGCAGTACTTC. Amino acids: CASSQIWPPGQASHEQYF.

The J gene is TRBJ2-2, the V gene TRBV12-3 or TRBV12-4; 7 bases are a match to TRBD1. V trimming: 10 bases; J trimming: 4 bases; junction bases outside the gene matches: 6. This CDR3 spans 13 amino acids. For the CDR3, the DNA is TGTGCCACCTCCAGGGGGACCACCGGGGAGCTGTTTTTT. Protein sequence: CATSRGTTGELFF.

The V call is TRBV11-1, the J call TRBJ2-2; D is uncertain. The CDR3 is made up of 13 amino acids. Germline assignment: CDR1 SGHAT and CDR2 FQDESV (reference sequence). Between the trimmed V and J ends, which lost 6 bases and 5 bases, there was a span of 10 bases. The CDR3 region has the DNA TGTGCCAGCAGGCCTACAGTAACCGGGGAGCTGTTTTTT. The encoded protein is CASRPTVTGELFF.

The chain is built from TRBV5-6 and TRBJ1-4, with TRBD1 matching over 7 bases. The CDR3 spans 15 residues. Per the germline V gene, CDR1 is SGHDT and CDR2 is YYEEEE. Trimming removed 0 bases from V and 6 bases from J; junction bases left unmatched: 5. The CDR3 loop reads CASSLAGTADEKLFF. CDR3 DNA sequence: TGTGCCAGCAGCTTGGCAGGGACAGCTGATGAAAAACTGTTTTTT. Filled out from reference TRBV5-6 and TRBJ1-4, the complete variable domain reads DAGVTQSPTHLIKTRGQQVTLRCSPKSGHDTVSWYQQALGQGPQFIFQYYEEEERQRGNFPDRFSGHQFPNYSSELNVNALLLGDSALYLCASSLAGTADEKLFFGSGTQLSVL.

The genes are TRBV9 and TRBJ2-5, with D possibly being TRBD2 (7 bases). CDR1 is SGDLS, CDR2 YYNGEE, per germline. The V end was cut by 3 bases, the J end by 5 bases, with 17 bases between. The CDR3 runs 15 residues. The CDR3 DNA reads as TGTGCCAGCAGCGCCGATAGGGGGGGCGGGGAGACCCAGTACTTC. Amino acid sequence: CASSADRGGGETQYF.

The V call is TRBV5-1, the J call TRBJ2-4, with no clear D. CDR1 is SGHRS and CDR2 is YFSETQ in the germline V gene. The CDR3 consists of 16 residues. V lost 5 bases and J lost 5, with 20 bases in between. CDR3 in DNA: TGCGCCAGCAGTTATTCTACCGGCGCGACTCAAAACATTCAGTACTTC. This sequence encodes CASSYSTGATQNIQYF.

The chain combines TRBV9 with TRBJ2-7, with 7 bases aligning to TRBD1. Trimming cost V 4 bases and J 1 base; bases outside gene matches: 8. From germline, CDR1 is SGDLS and CDR2 YYNGEE. The CDR3 is made up of 15 amino acids. Here the CDR3 DNA reads TGTGCCAGCAGCCCCCGCCAGGGGGTGTCCTACGAGCAGTACTTC. Protein product: CASSPRQGVSYEQYF.

The J gene is TRBJ1-1, the V gene TRBV4-3; TRBD1 agrees at 9 bases. CDR1 is LGHNA, CDR2 YSLEER, per germline. This CDR3 has 15 residues. V lost 2 bases to trimming and J lost 4 bases; unmatched junction nucleotides: 5. The CDR3 sequence is CASSQSQGAGTEAFF. CDR3 bases: TGCGCCAGCAGCCAATCACAGGGGGCCGGCACTGAAGCTTTCTTT.

This chain connects TRBV5-4 to TRBJ1-1, with D perhaps matching TRBD1 (5 bases). The V end lost 2 bases, the J end lost 4 bases, and 12 bases lay between the germline ends. This CDR3 contains 14 residues. Germline V gene sequence: CDR1 SGHNT, CDR2 YYREEE (reference sequence). The CDR3 spells CASSFGGLGTEAFF. Written as DNA, the CDR3 is TGTGCCAGCAGCTTTGGGGGGTTGGGCACTGAAGCTTTCTTT. Using reference TRBV5-4 and TRBJ1-1 for the parts outside the CDR3, the full variable domain is ETGVTQSPTHLIKTRGQQVTLRCSSQSGHNTVSWYQQALGQGPQFIFQYYREEENGRGNFPPRFSGLQFPNYSSELNVNALELDDSALYLCASSFGGLGTEAFFGQGTRLTVV.

The chain is built from TRBV7-9 and TRBJ2-1; the match to TRBD2 covers 9 bases. The CDR3 loop spans 15 amino acids. After removal of 5 bases from V and 4 bases from J, the junction contained 6 bases not matched to a gene. The germline V gene has CDR1 SEHNR and CDR2 FQNEAQ (reference sequence). CDR3 residues: CASSTSGGWYNEQFF. Here the CDR3 DNA reads TGTGCCAGCAGCACCAGCGGGGGGTGGTACAATGAGCAGTTCTTC.